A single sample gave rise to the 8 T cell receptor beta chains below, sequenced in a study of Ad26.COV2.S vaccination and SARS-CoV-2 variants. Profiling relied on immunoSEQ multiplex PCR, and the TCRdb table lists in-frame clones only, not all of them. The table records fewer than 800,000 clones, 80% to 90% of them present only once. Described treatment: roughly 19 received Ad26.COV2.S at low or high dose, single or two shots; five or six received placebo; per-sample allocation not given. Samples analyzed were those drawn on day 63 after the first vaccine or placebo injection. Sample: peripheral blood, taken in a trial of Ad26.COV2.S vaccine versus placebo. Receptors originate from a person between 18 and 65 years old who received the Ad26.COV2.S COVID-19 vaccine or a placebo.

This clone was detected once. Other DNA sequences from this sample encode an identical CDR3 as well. DNA of the CDR3: TGTGCCACCAGTGACCCGGGACTAGCGGGAGGGAATGAGCAGTTCTTC. Its protein is CATSDPGLAGGNEQFF. This chain uses TRBV24-1 with TRBJ2-1; TRBD2 aligns across 16 bases. This CDR3 has 16 amino acids. The germline V gene has CDR1 KGHDR and CDR2 SFDVKD. V lost 4 bases to trimming and J lost 7 bases; unmatched junction nucleotides: 3.

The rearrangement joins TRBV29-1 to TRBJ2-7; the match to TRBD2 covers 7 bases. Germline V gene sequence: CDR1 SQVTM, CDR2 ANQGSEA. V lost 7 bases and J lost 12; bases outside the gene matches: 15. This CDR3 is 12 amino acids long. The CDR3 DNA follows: TGCAGCGCCGCCGAGGGAAGCGGGGTTCCGTACTTC. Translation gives CSAAEGSGVPYF.

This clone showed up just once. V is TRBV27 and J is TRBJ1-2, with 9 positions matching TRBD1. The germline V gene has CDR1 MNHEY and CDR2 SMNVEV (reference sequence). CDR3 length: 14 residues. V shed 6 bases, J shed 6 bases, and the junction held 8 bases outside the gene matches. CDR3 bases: TGTGCCAGCAGGGAGACAGGGGGAGGTCATGGCTACACCTTC. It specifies CASRETGGGHGYTF.

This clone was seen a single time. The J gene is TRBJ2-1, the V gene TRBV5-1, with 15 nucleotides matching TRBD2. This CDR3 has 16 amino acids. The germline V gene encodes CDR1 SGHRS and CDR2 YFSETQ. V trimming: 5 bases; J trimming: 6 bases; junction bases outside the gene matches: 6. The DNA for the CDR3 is TGCGCCAGCAGGTTACAGGGACTAGCGGGAGGCAATGAGCAGTTCTTC. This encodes CASRLQGLAGGNEQFF.

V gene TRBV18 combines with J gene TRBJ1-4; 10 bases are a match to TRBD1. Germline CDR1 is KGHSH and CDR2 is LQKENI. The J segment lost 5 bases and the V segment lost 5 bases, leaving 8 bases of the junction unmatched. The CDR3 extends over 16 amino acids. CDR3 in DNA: TGTGCCAGCTCAGATGGGACAGGGGTTTTCAATGAAAAACTGTTTTTT. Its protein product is CASSDGTGVFNEKLFF.

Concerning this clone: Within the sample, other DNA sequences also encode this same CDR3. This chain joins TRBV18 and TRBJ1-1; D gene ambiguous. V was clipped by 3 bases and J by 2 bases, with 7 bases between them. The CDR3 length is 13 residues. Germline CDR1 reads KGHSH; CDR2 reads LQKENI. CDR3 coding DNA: TGTGCCAGCTCACCCCCAGGAAACACTGAAGCTTTCTTT. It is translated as CASSPPGNTEAFF.

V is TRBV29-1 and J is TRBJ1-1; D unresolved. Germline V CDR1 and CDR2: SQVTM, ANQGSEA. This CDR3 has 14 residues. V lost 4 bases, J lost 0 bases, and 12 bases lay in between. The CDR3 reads CSVVLQNMNTEAFF. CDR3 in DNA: TGCAGCGTTGTCCTACAGAACATGAACACTGAAGCTTTCTTT. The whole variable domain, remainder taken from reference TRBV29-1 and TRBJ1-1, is SAVISQKPSRDICQRGTSLTIQCQVDSQVTMMFWYRQQPGQSLTLIATANQGSEATYESGFVIDKFPISRPNLTFSTLTVSNMSPEDSSIYLCSVVLQNMNTEAFFGQGTRLTVV.

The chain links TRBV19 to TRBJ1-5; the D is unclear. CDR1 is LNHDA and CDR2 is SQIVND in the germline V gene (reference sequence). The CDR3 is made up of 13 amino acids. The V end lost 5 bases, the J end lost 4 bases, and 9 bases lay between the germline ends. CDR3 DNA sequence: TGTGCCAGTAGTCACCTAGGGAATCAGCCCCAGCATTTT. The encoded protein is CASSHLGNQPQHF.